This is a list of T cell receptor beta chains from one sample in a study of cytomegalovirus exposure and HLA in healthy donors. Sequencing was performed with immunoSEQ multiplex PCR; in TCRdb, only in-frame clones are kept and a portion is missing. The sample comprises about 130,000 clones, about four fifths of which are singletons, and about 3.5% rests with the top ten. The source material was PBMCs. All receptors come from a woman aged 40 to 50 in good health and CMV-seropositive. CDR3s include the opening cysteine and the closing phenylalanine or tryptophan. A D gene is named only where the DNA matches it firmly. Size is omitted from some rows. Given values are once, few, many or a class for expanded clones.

J gene | V gene | clone size | D gene | CDR3 DNA | CDR3 protein
TRBJ1-4 | TRBV7-6 | NA | NA | TGTGCCAGCAGCCTTAATCCCGAGGAAACTAATGAAAAACTGTTTTTT | CASSLNPEETNEKLFF
TRBJ2-7 | TRBV7-2 | NA | NA | TGTGCCAGCAGCTTCCGGACTGGCGAGCAGTACTTC | CASSFRTGEQYF
TRBJ2-6 | TRBV27 | NA | TRBD1 | TGTGCCAGCAGTCTGACAGGGGCGGTTGGGGCCAACGTCCTGACTTTC | CASSLTGAVGANVLTF
TRBJ2-3 | TRBV11-2 | once | NA | TGTGCCAGCAGCCCATTCGGACGGGGGAGCACAGATACGCAGTATTTT | CASSPFGRGSTDTQYF
TRBJ2-1 | TRBV29-1 | NA | TRBD2 | TGCAGCGTTGGACTAGCGGGAGGGCCCAATGAGCAGTTCTTC | CSVGLAGGPNEQFF
TRBJ2-5 | TRBV5-1 | NA | TRBD2 | TGCGCCAGCAGCTTGGTGTCTAGCGGAGCCCAGGTAGAGACCCAGTACTTC | CASSLVSSGAQVETQYF
TRBJ2-7 | TRBV9 | NA | TRBD2 | TGTGCCAGCAGCGTACCTAGCGGGAGCAAGTACGAGCAGTACTTC | CASSVPSGSKYEQYF
TRBJ2-5 | TRBV5-6 | NA | NA | TGTGCCAGCAGCTTGGGCCGAGGGGAGACCCAGTACTTC | CASSLGRGETQYF
TRBJ1-3 | TRBV4-2 | NA | TRBD1 | TGTGCCAGCAGACAGACAGGGGGCTCTGGAAACACCATATATTTT | CASRQTGGSGNTIYF
TRBJ2-7 | TRBV27 | NA | TRBD2 | TGTGCCAGCAGTCCTCTAGCGGGAGGGCCCGAGCAGTACTTC | CASSPLAGGPEQYF
TRBJ2-7 | TRBV5-4 | few | TRBD2 | TGTGCCAGCAGTATTGGACTAGCGGGAGACGAGCAGTACTTC | CASSIGLAGDEQYF
TRBJ2-7 | TRBV27 | NA | TRBD2 | TGTGCCAGCAGTTTAGGGGGGAGGGCCTACGAGCAGTACTTC | CASSLGGRAYEQYF